This entry describes one TCR beta chain. The specificity of this receptor is unknown. Per-base qualities were not stored, and no clone one base away is much larger. The sample originates from a study of blood T cell repertoires in COVID-19 (dated by TCRdb to 2018 to 2020). As for the study more broadly: Samples covering the acute and convalescent phases of COVID-19 were provided by collaborators in the United States, Italy and Spain. The material from the prospective study consisted of cDNA or gDNA derived from T cells, B-cell-depleted T cells, or PBMCs. Subjects who had been exposed to COVID-19, were actively infected with it, or had recovered from it provided the deeply sampled blood TCRbeta repertoires that made up the dataset. Nearly every sample came with metadata listing a de-identified subject ID, COVID-19 status, age in years and sex. HLA class I and class II types, where available, came from metadata supplied by the sample provider rather than from assay-based typing. Samples came from the ongoing ImmuneRACE study (first 160 participants) plus 1,254 subjects from 6 global collaborators. A freely available public database, intended as a resource for researchers studying the immune response to SARS-CoV-2, is where the repertoires were released.

What the work shows at the level of the full study, not this receptor alone: Clinical and demographic metadata were provided uncurated, with the amount varying by source and participant.

The immunoSEQ Assay, a bias-controlled multiplex PCR, was used to amplify TCRbeta CDR3 regions from genomic DNA. For the original study's pipeline: Nucleated cell counts per sample were estimated from amplification of reference gene primers within the assay. To quantify the absolute abundance of each unique TCRbeta CDR3 rearrangement, sequence reads were collapsed and filtered. Productive Simpson clonality was computed per sample as the square root of Simpson's diversity index over productive rearrangements. TCRdb retrieved this table from immuneACCESS and kept in-frame rearrangements only. Not all clones are present; in checked studies, unresolved V genes account for under half, and no reason is known for the remainder. V, J and clone size reflect that table, while D and trimming were determined from the DNA. This sample holds roughly 320,000 clones; approximately 90% were observed only once. 3.9% of the sample is held by the ten biggest clonotypes.

Enrolling through a virtual design, the prospective study's participants ranged in age from roughly 18 to 89 years and lived across some 22 United States geographic areas. In the prospective study, cohorts were assigned on the basis of participant-reported clinical history obtained from a screening survey and a study questionnaire. Exposed participants had been in contact with someone with a PCR-confirmed or clinician-diagnosed COVID-19 case within 2 weeks of study entry. In the prospective study, whole blood, serum and a nasopharyngeal or oropharyngeal swab were collected from each participant by mobile phlebotomists. Additional blood draws and questionnaires over an approximately two-month period could optionally be provided by prospective study participants. Blood samples from the prospective study were shipped frozen or at room temperature prior to DNA extraction. The receptor was derived from a woman aged 30 to 39 who had been exposed to COVID-19. Sequencing was performed on PBMCs or T cells enriched from blood (not recorded which).

The sequenced DNA: TGTGCCAGCAGCCAGGGTACAGATACGCAGTATTTT. This is translated as CASSQGTDTQYF. Here the chain combines TRBV7-9 and TRBJ2-3; the D gene is perhaps TRBD1, on 5 matching bases. The junction shows trimming of 5 bases on V and 3 bases on J, plus 6 bases between the germline ends. The CDR3 sequence holds 12 residues, the cysteine and phenylalanine included. The DNA shown is the 36-base CDR3, in frame from base 1. For CDR1 and CDR2, the germline V gene (reference sequence) lists SEHNR and FQNEAQ.